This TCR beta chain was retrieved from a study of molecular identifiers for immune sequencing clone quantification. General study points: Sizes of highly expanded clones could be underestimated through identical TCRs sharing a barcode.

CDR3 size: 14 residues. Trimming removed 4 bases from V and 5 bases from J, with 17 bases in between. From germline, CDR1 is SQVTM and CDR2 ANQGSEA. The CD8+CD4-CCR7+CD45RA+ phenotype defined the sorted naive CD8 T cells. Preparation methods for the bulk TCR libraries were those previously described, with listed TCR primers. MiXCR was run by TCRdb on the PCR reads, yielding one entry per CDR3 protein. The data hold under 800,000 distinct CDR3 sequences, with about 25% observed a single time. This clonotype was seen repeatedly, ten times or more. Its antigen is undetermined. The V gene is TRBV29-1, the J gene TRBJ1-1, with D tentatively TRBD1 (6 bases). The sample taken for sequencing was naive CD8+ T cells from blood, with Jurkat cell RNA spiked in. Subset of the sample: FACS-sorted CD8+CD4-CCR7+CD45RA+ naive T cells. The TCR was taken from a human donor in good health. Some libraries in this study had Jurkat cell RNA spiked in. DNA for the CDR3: TGCAGCGTTGTGGAGGGGGGCCAGGGGACTGAAGCTTTCTTT. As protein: CSVVEGGQGTEAFF.